A single sample gave rise to the 11 T cell receptor beta chains below, sequenced in a study of technical replicates of blood from a handful of donors. Sequenced by immunoSEQ multiplex PCR; TCRdb stores in-frame clones only, minus some. Here the sample spans 65,000 to 80,000 clones, approximately 98% being singletons. The sample comprised T cells isolated from PBMCs. These receptors were taken from a human donor in good health.

The J gene is TRBJ1-1, the V gene TRBV2, with D perhaps TRBD1 (6 bases). The CDR3 runs to 14 residues. Germline CDR1 is SNHLY and CDR2 is FYNNEI. V was clipped by 3 bases and J by 11 bases, with 19 bases between them. The CDR3 protein is CASSDPPGGLYAFF. DNA for the CDR3: TGTGCCAGCAGTGATCCTCCGGGGGGGCTGTACGCTTTCTTT.

The rearrangement joins TRBV7-8 to TRBJ2-7; 15 bases are shared with TRBD2. This CDR3 comprises 17 residues. Germline-derived CDR1 and CDR2 are SGHVS and FQNEAQ. With V trimmed by 1 base and J by 4 bases, 5 bases remained unmatched. CDR3 coding DNA: TGTGCCAGCAGCTTAGGGGGACTAGCGGGAGGTCTGTACGAGCAGTACTTC. It codes for CASSLGGLAGGLYEQYF.

This rearrangement joins TRBV27 to TRBJ1-5, with D unresolved. V was trimmed by 7 bases and J by 4 bases, leaving 14 bases between them. This CDR3 has 14 residues. Per the germline V gene, CDR1 is MNHEY and CDR2 is SMNVEV (reference sequence). The CDR3 spells CASNISTKNQPQHF. The CDR3 DNA sequence: TGTGCCAGCAATATCTCAACTAAGAATCAGCCCCAGCATTTT.

V gene TRBV30 combines with J gene TRBJ1-2; 8 bases are a match to TRBD1. This CDR3 is 15 amino acids long. Losses at the gene ends were 2 bases for V and 3 bases for J; bases not matched to a gene: 8. Germline CDR1 is GTSNPN and CDR2 is SVGIG (reference sequence). Written as DNA, the CDR3 is TGTGCCTGGAGTAGATCAGGGGGCTACGACTATGGCTACACCTTC. Encoded protein: CAWSRSGGYDYGYTF.

This rearrangement joins TRBV11-2 to TRBJ1-3; possible D gene TRBD1, 5 bases. Germline-derived CDR1 and CDR2 are SGHAT and FQNNGV. The CDR3 spans 17 residues. V dropped 3 bases and J dropped 0 bases, with 15 bases sitting between them. The DNA of the CDR3 is TGTGCCAGCAGCTTCTCGACAGAACTCTACTCTGGAAACACCATATATTTT. Translated: CASSFSTELYSGNTIYF.

V gene TRBV7-2 combines with J gene TRBJ1-1; the D gene is possibly TRBD1 (5 bases). Germline V gene data show CDR1 as SGHTA and CDR2 as FQGNSA. The V end lost 5 bases, the J end lost 1 base, and 8 bases lay between the germline ends. This CDR3 is 13 amino acids long. The CDR3 DNA sequence: TGTGCCAGCAGCCCAACAGGGAACACTGAAGCTTTCTTT. Encoded protein: CASSPTGNTEAFF. The variable domain in full, with the rest retrieved from reference TRBV7-2 and TRBJ1-1, is GAGVSQSPSNKVTEKGKDVELRCDPISGHTALYWYRQSLGQGLEFLIYFQGNSAPDKSGLPSDRFSAERTGGSVSTLTIQRTQQEDSAVYLCASSPTGNTEAFFGQGTRLTVV.

This clone was seen more than once but under ten times. V gene TRBV13 combines with J gene TRBJ1-4, with 7 bases aligning to TRBD1. Germline V lookup: CDR1 PRHDT, CDR2 FYEKMQ (reference sequence). CDR3 length: 15 residues. Trimming at V came to 5 bases and at J to 4 bases, leaving 7 bases not matched to a gene. The CDR3 DNA is TGTGCCAGCAGCACCTGGGACAGCTTTAATGAAAAACTGTTTTTT. It is translated as CASSTWDSFNEKLFF.

CDR3 loop: CASSFQQGPYEQYF. In nucleotides, the CDR3 is TGTGCCAGCAGCTTCCAGCAGGGCCCCTACGAGCAGTACTTC. J is TRBJ2-7 and V is TRBV7-9, with D perhaps matching TRBD1 (5 bases). Trimming left V 3 bases short and J 2 bases short, with 11 bases between. The length of the CDR3 is 14 residues. Germline lookup yields CDR1 SEHNR and CDR2 FQNEAQ (reference sequence).

The gene calls are TRBV5-6 and TRBJ2-1; TRBD2 matches 13 bases. After removal of 7 bases from V and 8 bases from J, the junction contained 3 bases not matched to a gene. The length of the CDR3 is 13 residues. CDR1 and CDR2 (germline): SGHDT, YYEEEE. The CDR3 sequence: CASLGLAGHEQFF. The CDR3, as DNA: TGTGCCAGCTTGGGACTAGCGGGACATGAGCAGTTCTTC. Combining the CDR3 with reference TRBV5-6 and TRBJ2-1 gives the whole variable domain DAGVTQSPTHLIKTRGQQVTLRCSPKSGHDTVSWYQQALGQGPQFIFQYYEEEERQRGNFPDRFSGHQFPNYSSELNVNALLLGDSALYLCASLGLAGHEQFFGPGTRLTVL.

The CDR3 here is CASSYDSRELFF. The CDR3 bases are TGTGCCAGCAGTTACGACTCCCGGGAACTGTTTTTT. J is TRBJ1-4 and V is TRBV6-5; D gene ambiguous. The germline V gene has CDR1 MNHEY and CDR2 SVGAGI. The CDR3 extends over 12 amino acids. V lost 2 bases and J 12 bases, leaving 10 bases between the germline ends.

V usage is TRBV9 and J usage is TRBJ2-3, with D maybe TRBD2 (6 bases). The CDR3 length is 15 residues. The V gene lost 3 bases and the J gene lost 7 bases, with 18 bases spanning the gap. Germline V gene lookup returns CDR1 SGDLS and CDR2 YYNGEE. The CDR3 loop reads CASSAIVAEGHTQYF. Written as DNA, the CDR3 is TGTGCCAGCAGCGCGATAGTAGCGGAGGGGCATACGCAGTATTTT.